This passage covers 29 T cell receptor beta chains from one sample sequenced in a study of T-cell reconstitution after alpha-beta-depleted transplantation in children listed by TCRdb under 2016. The library relied on PCR. TCRdb names Illumina HiSeq 2500 as the instrument used. TCR libraries were prepared with molecular barcoding, using unique molecular identifiers to normalize TCRbeta repertoire quantification. TCRdb itself trimmed the public reads at Q25 with fastp, ran MiXCR and retained productive beta chains. Every distinct CDR3 protein forms one entry, paired with its most common genes and DNA. The sample table shows a few hundred thousand distinct CDR3 sequences, and roughly 13% are seen once. The top ten clones comprise approximately 2% of the sample. Per the publication, the treatment or condition label means: allogeneic hematopoietic cell transplantation with graft depleted of TCRalphabeta T cells and CD19 B cells.

The material sequenced was PBMCs, mostly from graft donor cells, taken 360 days after TCRalphabeta/CD19-depleted stem cell transplant. The receptors originated from a male patient younger than 18 who had a stem cell transplant for acute myeloid leukemia, so the T cells may come from the graft donor.

The rearrangement uses TRBV12-3 or TRBV12-4 and TRBJ1-4; D gene uncertain. This CDR3 comprises 16 residues. The ends were cut back, 3 bases at V and 4 bases at J, with 15 bases in the middle. The CDR3 loop is CASSLARGLNNEKLFF. CDR3 bases: TGTGCCAGCAGTTTGGCCCGGGGATTGAATAATGAAAAACTGTTTTTT.

This clonotype was seen repeatedly, ten times or more. The chain has TRBV12-3 or TRBV12-4 and TRBJ2-3; possible D gene TRBD2, 6 bases. V lost 0 bases and J lost 3, with 13 bases in between. The CDR3 has 16 residues. In DNA form, the CDR3 reads TGTGCCAGCAGTTTAGCGGCGGGATCAAAAACAGATACGCAGTATTTT. It specifies CASSLAAGSKTDTQYF.

This clonotype was observed a few times. The chain is built from TRBV5-1 and TRBJ2-7; D possibly corresponds to TRBD2 (5 bases). Trimming took off 1 base at V and 3 bases at J, with 17 bases between the two ends. This CDR3 is 16 amino acids long. Germline CDR1 SGHRS, CDR2 YFSETQ. The CDR3 loop reads CASSLMRTTKGYEQYF. CDR3 coding DNA: TGCGCCAGCAGCTTGATGCGGACGACTAAGGGCTACGAGCAGTACTTC.

This rearrangement joins TRBV5-6 to TRBJ1-5, with no clear D. Trimming removed 1 base from V and 3 bases from J, with 2 bases in between. Germline lookup yields CDR1 SGHDT and CDR2 YYEEEE. This CDR3 comprises 12 residues. The CDR3 is CASSLYNQPQHF. The CDR3 coding sequence is TGTGCCAGCAGCTTGTACAATCAGCCCCAGCATTTT.

The gene calls are TRBV9 and TRBJ2-2; 10 nucleotides align to TRBD2. Trimming cost V 3 bases and J 5 bases; bases outside gene matches: 4. Germline loops: CDR1 SGDLS, CDR2 YYNGEE. The CDR3 totals 15 residues. The CDR3 coding sequence is TGTGCCAGCAGCGGAGCGGGAGGGCCAACCGGGGAGCTGTTTTTT. Its protein is CASSGAGGPTGELFF.

There are a few counts of this clonotype. The chain carries TRBV24-1 and TRBJ2-1; a possible D gene is TRBD1 (5 bases). V was trimmed by 7 bases and J by 4 bases, leaving 13 bases between them. The germline V gene has CDR1 KGHDR and CDR2 SFDVKD. This CDR3 has 14 residues. The CDR3 sequence is CATSTQAGYNEQFF. As DNA, the CDR3 is TGTGCCACCAGCACACAGGCAGGGTACAATGAGCAGTTCTTC.

The V gene is TRBV5-1, the J gene TRBJ1-1; D might be TRBD1 (6 bases). CDR3 length: 14 amino acids. Germline V lookup: CDR1 SGHRS, CDR2 YFSETQ. The V and J ends lost 4 bases and 6 bases respectively, with 16 bases between them. The CDR3 loop reads CASSLRGQRAEAFF. The CDR3 bases are TGCGCCAGCAGCCTTAGAGGACAGAGGGCTGAAGCTTTCTTT.

This clonotype was seen repeatedly, ten times or more. In DNA form, the CDR3 reads TGTGCCAGCAGCCAAGTGAGGGGACTAGCGGGAGATCCCAACGAGCAGTACTTC. It codes for CASSQVRGLAGDPNEQYF. This chain links TRBV4-2 with TRBJ2-7, with 14 bases fitting TRBD2. V gave up 1 base and J gave up 5 bases; unmatched junction bases: 10. The CDR3 loop spans 18 amino acids. In germline, CDR1 is LGHNA, CDR2 YNFKEQ.

This clonotype was observed a few times. The chain carries TRBV7-2 and TRBJ1-1; D gene ambiguous. The CDR3 extends over 14 amino acids. Germline assignment: CDR1 SGHTA and CDR2 FQGNSA. Trimming stripped 8 bases from V and 3 bases from J, with 16 bases between. The CDR3 here is CASRMAGRHTEAFF. The CDR3 nucleotides read TGTGCCAGCCGAATGGCTGGGCGACACACTGAAGCTTTCTTT. Combining the CDR3 with reference TRBV7-2 and TRBJ1-1 gives the whole variable domain GAGVSQSPSNKVTEKGKDVELRCDPISGHTALYWYRQSLGQGLEFLIYFQGNSAPDKSGLPSDRFSAERTGGSVSTLTIQRTQQEDSAVYLCASRMAGRHTEAFFGQGTRLTVV.

This clonotype was seen ten or more times. This chain uses TRBV7-9 with TRBJ2-7; TRBD1 agrees at 8 bases. Trimming at V came to 1 base and at J to 5 bases, leaving 7 bases not matched to a gene. The CDR3 has 15 residues. Germline V CDR1 and CDR2: SEHNR, FQNEAQ (reference sequence). CDR3: CASSLGGTGVNEQYF. For the CDR3, the DNA is TGTGCCAGCAGCTTAGGGGGGACAGGCGTCAACGAGCAGTACTTC.

The chain combines TRBV29-1 with TRBJ2-1; D is uncertain. The CDR3 sequence is 12 residues long. Germline CDR1 is SQVTM and CDR2 is ANQGSEA. With 7 bases removed from V and 1 base from J, the gap between germline ends came to 8 bases. In DNA, the CDR3 is TGCAGCGCCTTATTTTCCTACAATGAGCAGTTCTTC. Protein sequence: CSALFSYNEQFF.

At least ten counts were recorded for this clonotype. Here the CDR3 DNA reads TGCAGCGTTGCCAGATCTGGGGCCAACGTCCTGACTTTC. It codes for CSVARSGANVLTF. V is TRBV29-1 and J is TRBJ2-6; D gene ambiguous. The germline V gene encodes CDR1 SQVTM and CDR2 ANQGSEA. V lost 4 bases and J 1 base, leaving 5 bases between the germline ends. CDR3 length: 13 residues.

This clonotype was seen a few times. The V gene is TRBV7-8, the J gene TRBJ2-6; D uncertain. V was clipped by 2 bases and J by 0 bases, with 11 bases between them. Germline V gene lookup returns CDR1 SGHVS and CDR2 FQNEAQ. The CDR3 consists of 17 residues. The CDR3 region has the DNA TGTGCCAGCAGCTTACAGTTTCGGGTCTCTGGGGCCAACGTCCTGACTTTC. Its protein is CASSLQFRVSGANVLTF.

This clonotype was counted a few times. The rearrangement joins TRBV7-2 to TRBJ2-7; D is undetermined. This CDR3 region has 13 residues. Trimming removed 0 bases from V and 5 bases from J, with 8 bases in between. The germline CDR1 and CDR2 sequences are SGHTA and FQGNSA. The DNA of the CDR3 is TGTGCCAGCAGCTTAGCCGGCGCGAACGAGCAGTACTTC. This encodes CASSLAGANEQYF.

This clonotype turned up a few times. The chain is built from TRBV7-2 and TRBJ2-7; tentative D call: TRBD2 (6 bases). There are 16 residues in the CDR3. The germline V gene encodes CDR1 SGHTA and CDR2 FQGNSA. Trimming took off 2 bases at V and 5 bases at J, with 19 bases between the two ends. The CDR3 DNA reads as TGTGCCAGCAGCTTAAGGGGCGGACTACCTCAAGACGAGCAGTACTTC. It yields the protein CASSLRGGLPQDEQYF.

The chain joins TRBV5-1 to TRBJ2-1; TRBD2 matches at 9 bases. CDR1 and CDR2 from the germline V gene are SGHRS and YFSETQ. The ends lost 7 bases at V and 3 bases at J; junction bases unmatched: 8. This CDR3 contains 15 residues. This chain's CDR3 is CASCSGSPLYNEQFF. Written as DNA, the CDR3 is TGCGCCAGCTGTAGCGGGAGCCCTCTCTACAATGAGCAGTTCTTC.

The rearrangement links TRBV19 to TRBJ2-3; 9 bases line up with TRBD1. J lost 5 bases, V lost 5 bases, and 5 bases had no gene match. Germline lookup yields CDR1 LNHDA and CDR2 SQIVND (reference sequence). The CDR3 has 14 residues. The CDR3 nucleotides read TGTGCCAGTAGTTCGGGACAGGGACAAGATACGCAGTATTTT. Encoded protein: CASSSGQGQDTQYF.

This clonotype has only a few counts. This chain uses TRBV28 with TRBJ1-5; D gene uncertain. This CDR3 is built from 15 residues. Germline V gene data show CDR1 as MDHEN and CDR2 as SYDVKM. Trimming removed 5 bases from V and 4 bases from J, with 15 bases in between. CDR3 bases: TGTGCCAGCAGTCGGACGGCATCGAGTAATCAGCCCCAGCATTTT. Translating gives CASSRTASSNQPQHF.

In its sample, this clonotype was seen a few times. The V call is TRBV20-1, the J call TRBJ2-3, with D perhaps matching TRBD1 or TRBD2 (6 bases each). The V end was cut by 3 bases, the J end by 1 base, with 23 bases between. The CDR3 is 18 amino acids. The germline V gene encodes CDR1 DFQATT and CDR2 SNEGSKA (reference sequence). The CDR3 bases are TGCAGTGCTAGTCTCAGGAGAGGCGGGACAACAGGCACAGATACGCAGTATTTT. This codes for CSASLRRGGTTGTDTQYF.

The chain employs TRBV27 and TRBJ2-7, with 12 bases lining up with TRBD2. Germline CDR1 is MNHEY and CDR2 is SMNVEV (reference sequence). This CDR3 is 16 amino acids long. V was clipped by 6 bases and J by 4 bases; unmatched bases: 10. The DNA of the CDR3 is TGTGCCAGCAGCATGTGGACTAGCGGGACACATTACGAGCAGTACTTC. Protein sequence: CASSMWTSGTHYEQYF.

This clonotype was counted ten times or more. The genes are TRBV7-3 and TRBJ2-5; TRBD2 agrees at 11 bases. The CDR3 loop spans 19 amino acids. In germline, CDR1 is SGHTA, CDR2 FQGTGA. Trimming removed 0 bases from V and 2 bases from J; junction bases left unmatched: 11. The DNA of the CDR3 is TGTGCCAGCAGCTTAACTGGCCTCCTAGCGGGAGGCAAGCAAGAGACCCAGTACTTC. This translates into CASSLTGLLAGGKQETQYF. The entire variable domain, with the rest obtained from reference TRBV7-3 and TRBJ2-5, is as follows: GAGVSQTPSNKVTEKGKYVELRCDPISGHTALYWYRQSLGQGPEFLIYFQGTGAADDSGLPNDRFFAVRPEGSVSTLKIQRTERGDSAVYLCASSLTGLLAGGKQETQYFGPGTRLLVL.

This chain uses TRBV6-1 with TRBJ2-1; 13 bases agree with TRBD2. Germline-derived CDR1 and CDR2 are MNHNS and SASEGT. The CDR3 consists of 15 residues. The V and J ends lost 5 bases and 12 bases, in that order; junction bases with no gene match: 10. CDR3 region: CASSPIRTSGSGQFF. In DNA form, the CDR3 reads TGTGCCAGCAGTCCTATCCGGACTAGCGGGAGTGGGCAGTTCTTC.

This chain connects TRBV7-3 to TRBJ2-5, with D possibly being TRBD2 (6 bases). The CDR3 is 14 amino acids. Trimming cost V 5 bases and J 7 bases, with 17 bases left between them. The V gene's germline CDR1 is SGHTA and CDR2 FQGTGA. Here the CDR3 reads CASSMQGGRGTQYF. CDR3 sequence (DNA): TGTGCCAGCAGCATGCAAGGAGGGCGTGGGACCCAGTACTTC.

V and J are TRBV4-3 and TRBJ2-2; the D gene is possibly TRBD1 (6 bases). The CDR3 extends over 15 amino acids. Trimming stripped 3 bases from V and 4 bases from J, with 12 bases between. Germline V gives CDR1 LGHNA, CDR2 YSLEER. As DNA, the CDR3 is TGCGCCAGCAGCCAGGCAACAGGGTTCACCGGGGAGCTGTTTTTT. Translation gives CASSQATGFTGELFF.

This rearrangement joins TRBV4-2 to TRBJ2-7; 10 bases align to TRBD2. Germline CDR1 and CDR2: LGHNA and YNFKEQ. V was pared by 1 base and J by 4 bases, with 4 bases of the junction left unmatched. This CDR3 has 15 residues. This CDR3 is CASSQVSSGSYEQYF. DNA of the CDR3: TGTGCCAGCAGCCAAGTGTCTAGCGGGAGTTACGAGCAGTACTTC.

The chain is built from TRBV20-1 and TRBJ1-5; D is possibly TRBD1 (5 bases). Germline-derived CDR1 and CDR2 are DFQATT and SNEGSKA (reference sequence). The CDR3 is 16 residues long. V was trimmed by 2 bases and J by 0 bases, leaving 14 bases between them. CDR3 amino acids: CSARLQTAYSNQPQHF. Here the CDR3 DNA reads TGCAGTGCTAGACTCCAGACAGCTTATAGCAATCAGCCCCAGCATTTT.

This chain joins TRBV7-2 and TRBJ2-7; 11 nucleotides align to TRBD2. From germline, CDR1 is SGHTA and CDR2 FQGNSA. The V and J ends lost 1 base and 2 bases, in that order; junction bases with no gene match: 4. This CDR3 spans 16 amino acids. CDR3 DNA sequence: TGTGCCAGCAGCTTAGGAACTAGCGGGAGCCCCTACGAGCAGTACTTC. Translating gives CASSLGTSGSPYEQYF. Based on the CDR3 plus reference TRBV7-2 and TRBJ2-7, the full variable domain is GAGVSQSPSNKVTEKGKDVELRCDPISGHTALYWYRQSLGQGLEFLIYFQGNSAPDKSGLPSDRFSAERTGGSVSTLTIQRTQQEDSAVYLCASSLGTSGSPYEQYFGPGTRLTVT.

This clonotype was counted only a few times. This chain connects TRBV7-8 to TRBJ2-5; tentative D call: TRBD1 (5 bases). Germline V gene lookup returns CDR1 SGHVS and CDR2 FQNEAQ. This CDR3 region has 13 residues. V lost 1 base and J lost 3, with 6 bases in between. The CDR3, as DNA: TGTGCCAGCAGCTTAGGACAGAAAGAGACCCAGTACTTC. Translation: CASSLGQKETQYF.

This chain connects TRBV30 to TRBJ1-2; the D is unclear. The germline V and J ends were trimmed by 5 bases and 7 bases, with 17 bases remaining between them. The CDR3 is 13 residues long. CDR1 is GTSNPN and CDR2 is SVGIG in the germline V gene (reference sequence). CDR3 amino acids: CAWVRGRGSGYTF. CDR3 DNA: TGTGCCTGGGTTCGAGGCAGAGGGAGTGGCTACACCTTC. Drawing the rest from reference TRBV30 and TRBJ1-2, the complete variable domain is SQTIHQWPATLVQPVGSPLSLECTVEGTSNPNLYWYRQAAGRGLQLLFYSVGIGQISSEVPQNLSASRPQDRQFILSSKKLLLSDSGFYLCAWVRGRGSGYTFGSGTRLTVV.